Described below is a single T cell receptor beta chain sequence and its context. The PCR ran on 60 Vbeta and 13 Jbeta primers. Using immunoSEQ multiplex PCR, the repertoire was profiled, and TCRdb retains in-frame clones only, with some absent. Here the sample spans about 130,000 clones, less than 85% being singletons. This record belongs to a study of cytomegalovirus exposure and HLA in healthy donors. V shed 2 bases, J shed 6 bases, and the junction held 12 bases outside the gene matches. Germline CDR1 and CDR2: MNHEY and SVGAGI. This CDR3 has 16 amino acids. The sequencing sample was made of PBMCs. The sequence derives from a man aged 40-50 years in good health and CMV-seronegative. V and J are TRBV6-5 and TRBJ1-2; 7 bases match TRBD1. DNA for the CDR3: TGTGCCAGCAGTTACGGGGAACAGGGGATGCGCGATGGCTACACCTTC. Translation gives CASSYGEQGMRDGYTF.